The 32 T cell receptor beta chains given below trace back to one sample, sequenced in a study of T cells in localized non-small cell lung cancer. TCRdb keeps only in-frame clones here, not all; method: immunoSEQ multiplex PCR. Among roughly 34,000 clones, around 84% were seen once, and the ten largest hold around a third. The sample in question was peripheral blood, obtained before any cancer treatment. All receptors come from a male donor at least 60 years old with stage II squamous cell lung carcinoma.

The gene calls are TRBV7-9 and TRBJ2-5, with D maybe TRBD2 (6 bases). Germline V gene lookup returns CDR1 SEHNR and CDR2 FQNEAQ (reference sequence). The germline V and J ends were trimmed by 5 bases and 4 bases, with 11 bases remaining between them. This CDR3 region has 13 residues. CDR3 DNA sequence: TGTGCCAGCAGCACCTTCGGGGGAGAGACCCAGTACTTC. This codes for CASSTFGGETQYF.

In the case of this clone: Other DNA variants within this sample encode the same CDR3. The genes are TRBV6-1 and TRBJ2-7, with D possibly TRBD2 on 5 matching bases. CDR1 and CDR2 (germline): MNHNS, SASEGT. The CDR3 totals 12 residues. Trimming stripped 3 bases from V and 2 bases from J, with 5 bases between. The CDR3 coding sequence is TGTGCCAGCAGTGAGAGGGCCTACGAGCAGTACTTC. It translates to CASSERAYEQYF.

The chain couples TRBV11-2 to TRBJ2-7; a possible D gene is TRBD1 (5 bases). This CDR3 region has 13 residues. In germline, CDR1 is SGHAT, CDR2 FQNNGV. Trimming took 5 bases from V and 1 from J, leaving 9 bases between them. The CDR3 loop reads CASSPRQSYEQYF. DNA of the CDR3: TGTGCCAGCAGCCCCCGACAGTCCTACGAGCAGTACTTC.

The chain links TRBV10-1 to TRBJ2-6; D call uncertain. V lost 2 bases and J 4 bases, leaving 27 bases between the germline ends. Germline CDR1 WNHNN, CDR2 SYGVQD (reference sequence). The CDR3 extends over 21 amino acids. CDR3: CASSELEPGSRPSSGANVLTF. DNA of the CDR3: TGCGCCAGCAGTGAGCTTGAGCCCGGGTCGAGGCCCTCGTCCGGGGCCAACGTCCTGACTTTC.

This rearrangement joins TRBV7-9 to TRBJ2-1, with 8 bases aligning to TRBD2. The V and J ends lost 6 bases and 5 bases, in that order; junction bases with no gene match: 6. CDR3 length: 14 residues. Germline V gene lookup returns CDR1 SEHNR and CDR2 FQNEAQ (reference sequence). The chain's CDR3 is CASSRGGVDNEQFF. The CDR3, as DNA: TGTGCCAGCAGTCGGGGGGGAGTCGACAATGAGCAGTTCTTC.

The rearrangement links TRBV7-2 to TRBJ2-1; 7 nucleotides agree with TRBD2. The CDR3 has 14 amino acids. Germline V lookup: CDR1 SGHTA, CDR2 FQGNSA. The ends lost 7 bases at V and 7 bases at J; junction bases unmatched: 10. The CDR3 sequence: CASTPPSGQNEQFF. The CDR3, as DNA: TGTGCCAGCACCCCGCCTAGCGGCCAAAATGAGCAGTTCTTC.

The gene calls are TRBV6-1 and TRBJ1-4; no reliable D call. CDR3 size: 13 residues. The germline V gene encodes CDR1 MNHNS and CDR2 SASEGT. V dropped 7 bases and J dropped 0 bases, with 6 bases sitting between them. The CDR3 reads CASTRATNEKLFF. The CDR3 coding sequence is TGTGCCAGCACCCGAGCAACTAATGAAAAACTGTTTTTT.

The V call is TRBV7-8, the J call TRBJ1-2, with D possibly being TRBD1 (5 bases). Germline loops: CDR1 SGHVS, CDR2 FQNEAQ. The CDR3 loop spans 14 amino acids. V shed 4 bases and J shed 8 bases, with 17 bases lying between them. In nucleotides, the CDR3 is TGTGCCAGCAGCTCTAGGGCGACCCGGGGCGGCTACACCTTC. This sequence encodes CASSSRATRGGYTF.

The CDR3 loop is CASSLREGTGSSYNSPLHF. The CDR3 coding sequence is TGTGCCAGCAGCTTACGTGAGGGGACCGGGAGCTCCTATAATTCACCCCTCCACTTT. The chain links TRBV7-3 to TRBJ1-6, with TRBD1 as a possible D gene (5 bases). CDR3 length equals 19 residues. The V end lost 2 bases, the J end lost 0 bases, and 17 bases lay between the germline ends. Germline V gene data show CDR1 as SGHTA and CDR2 as FQGTGA.

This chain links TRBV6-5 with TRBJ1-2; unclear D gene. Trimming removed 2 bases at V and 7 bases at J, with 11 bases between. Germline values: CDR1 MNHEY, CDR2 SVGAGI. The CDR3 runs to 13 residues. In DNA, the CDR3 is TGTGCCAGCAGTTACGTAGGTTTTGGTGGCTACACCTTC. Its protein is CASSYVGFGGYTF.

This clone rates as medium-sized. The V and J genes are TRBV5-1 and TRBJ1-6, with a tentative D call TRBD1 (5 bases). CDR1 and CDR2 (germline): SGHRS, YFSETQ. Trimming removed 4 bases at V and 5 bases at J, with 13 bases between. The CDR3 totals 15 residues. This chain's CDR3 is CASSNQGMDNSPLHF. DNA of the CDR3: TGCGCCAGCAGCAACCAGGGTATGGATAATTCACCCCTCCACTTT.

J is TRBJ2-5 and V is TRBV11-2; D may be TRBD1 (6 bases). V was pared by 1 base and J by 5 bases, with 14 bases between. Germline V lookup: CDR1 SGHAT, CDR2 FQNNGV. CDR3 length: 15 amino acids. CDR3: CASSLGTARGETQYF. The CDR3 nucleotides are TGTGCCAGCAGCTTAGGCACAGCGAGGGGGGAGACCCAGTACTTC.

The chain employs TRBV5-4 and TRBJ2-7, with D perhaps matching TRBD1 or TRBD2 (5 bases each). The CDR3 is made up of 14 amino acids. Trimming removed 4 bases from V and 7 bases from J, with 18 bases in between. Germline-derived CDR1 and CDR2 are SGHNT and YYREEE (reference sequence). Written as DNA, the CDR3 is TGTGCCAGCAGCCTTGGGACGGGGCGTGGGGAGCAGTACTTC. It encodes CASSLGTGRGEQYF.

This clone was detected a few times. The CDR3 nucleotides read TGTGCCACCCAAGACAGGGCCAATTCACCCCTCCACTTT. Translation: CATQDRANSPLHF. The V gene is TRBV28, the J gene TRBJ1-6; TRBD1 agrees at 7 bases. The CDR3 covers 13 residues. Losses at the gene ends were 10 bases for V and 7 bases for J; bases not matched to a gene: 7. Germline lookup yields CDR1 MDHEN and CDR2 SYDVKM.

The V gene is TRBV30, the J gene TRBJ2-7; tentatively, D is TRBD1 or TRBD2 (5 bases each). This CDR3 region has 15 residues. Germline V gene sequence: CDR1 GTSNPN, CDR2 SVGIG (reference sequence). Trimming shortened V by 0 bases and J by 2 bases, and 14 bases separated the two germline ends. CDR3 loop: CAWSVFGTATYEQYF. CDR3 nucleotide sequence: TGTGCCTGGAGTGTTTTCGGGACGGCAACCTACGAGCAGTACTTC. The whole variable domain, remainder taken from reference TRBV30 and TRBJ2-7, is SQTIHQWPATLVQPVGSPLSLECTVEGTSNPNLYWYRQAAGRGLQLLFYSVGIGQISSEVPQNLSASRPQDRQFILSSKKLLLSDSGFYLCAWSVFGTATYEQYFGPGTRLTVT.

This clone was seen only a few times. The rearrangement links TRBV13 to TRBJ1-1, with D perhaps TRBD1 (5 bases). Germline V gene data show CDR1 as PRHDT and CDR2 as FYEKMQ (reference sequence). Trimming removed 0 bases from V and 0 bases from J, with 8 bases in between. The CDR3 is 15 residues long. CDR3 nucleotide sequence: TGTGCCAGCAGCTTAGGAGTGGGACTGAACACTGAAGCTTTCTTT. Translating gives CASSLGVGLNTEAFF.

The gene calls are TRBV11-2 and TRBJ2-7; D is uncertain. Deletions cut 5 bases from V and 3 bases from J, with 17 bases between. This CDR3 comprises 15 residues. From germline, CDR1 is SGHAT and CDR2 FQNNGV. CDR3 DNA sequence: TGTGCCAGCAGCCCCCGAATCCAGGACCTCTACGAGCAGTACTTC. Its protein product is CASSPRIQDLYEQYF.

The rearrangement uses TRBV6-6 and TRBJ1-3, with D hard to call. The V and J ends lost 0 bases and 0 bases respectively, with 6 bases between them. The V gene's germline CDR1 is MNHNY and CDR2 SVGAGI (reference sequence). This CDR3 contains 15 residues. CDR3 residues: CASSYSGTSGNTIYF. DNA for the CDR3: TGTGCCAGCAGTTACTCGGGCACCTCTGGAAACACCATATATTTT.

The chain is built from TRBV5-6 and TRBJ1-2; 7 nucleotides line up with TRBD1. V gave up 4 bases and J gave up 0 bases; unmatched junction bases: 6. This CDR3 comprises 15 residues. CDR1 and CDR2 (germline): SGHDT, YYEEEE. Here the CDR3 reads CASSLDRRTNYGYTF. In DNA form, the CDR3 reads TGTGCCAGCAGCCTGGACAGGCGTACTAACTATGGCTACACCTTC.

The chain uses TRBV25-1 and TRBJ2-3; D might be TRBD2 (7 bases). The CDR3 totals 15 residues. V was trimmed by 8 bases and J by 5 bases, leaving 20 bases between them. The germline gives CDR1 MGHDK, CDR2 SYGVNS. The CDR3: CASERGGGRGDTQYF. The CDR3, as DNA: TGTGCCAGCGAACGTGGGGGGGGCCGTGGAGATACGCAGTATTTT.

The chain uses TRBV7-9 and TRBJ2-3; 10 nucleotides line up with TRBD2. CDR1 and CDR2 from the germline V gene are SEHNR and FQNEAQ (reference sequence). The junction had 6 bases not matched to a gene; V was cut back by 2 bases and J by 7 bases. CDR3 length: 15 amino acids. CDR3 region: CASSLSSSGGNTQYF. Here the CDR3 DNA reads TGTGCCAGCAGCTTATCCTCTAGCGGGGGCAATACGCAGTATTTT.

The CDR3 sequence: CASSQDNGGGDSPLHF. DNA for the CDR3: TGTGCCAGCAGCCAAGATAACGGGGGTGGCGATTCACCCCTCCACTTT. The V call is TRBV5-4, the J call TRBJ1-6; possible D gene TRBD1, 5 bases. The V and J ends lost 4 bases and 8 bases respectively, with 19 bases between them. The CDR3 totals 16 residues. The V gene's germline CDR1 is SGHNT and CDR2 YYREEE (reference sequence).

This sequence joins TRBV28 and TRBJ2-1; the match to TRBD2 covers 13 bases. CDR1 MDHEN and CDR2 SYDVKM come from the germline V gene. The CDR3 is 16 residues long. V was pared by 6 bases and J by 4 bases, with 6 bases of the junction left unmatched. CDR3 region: CASSQPGLAGYNEQFF. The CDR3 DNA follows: TGTGCCAGCAGCCAACCGGGACTAGCGGGATACAATGAGCAGTTCTTC.

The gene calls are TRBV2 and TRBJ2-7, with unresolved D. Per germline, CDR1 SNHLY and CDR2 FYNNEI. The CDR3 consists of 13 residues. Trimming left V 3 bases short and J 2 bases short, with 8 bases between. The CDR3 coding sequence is TGTGCCAGCAGTGAGAATATTCCCTACGAGCAGTACTTC. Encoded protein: CASSENIPYEQYF.

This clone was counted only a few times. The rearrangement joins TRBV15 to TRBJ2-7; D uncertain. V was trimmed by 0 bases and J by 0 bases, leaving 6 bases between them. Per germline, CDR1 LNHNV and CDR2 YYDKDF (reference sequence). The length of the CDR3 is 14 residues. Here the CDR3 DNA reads TGTGCCACCAGCAGAGAGGCCACCTCCTACGAGCAGTACTTC. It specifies CATSREATSYEQYF.

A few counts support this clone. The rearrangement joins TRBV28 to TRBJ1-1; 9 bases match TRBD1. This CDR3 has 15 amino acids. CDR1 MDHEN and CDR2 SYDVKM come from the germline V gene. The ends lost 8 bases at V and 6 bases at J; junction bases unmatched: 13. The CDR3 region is CASAGTRTGVAEAFF. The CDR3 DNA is TGTGCCAGCGCAGGGACCCGGACAGGGGTTGCTGAAGCTTTCTTT.

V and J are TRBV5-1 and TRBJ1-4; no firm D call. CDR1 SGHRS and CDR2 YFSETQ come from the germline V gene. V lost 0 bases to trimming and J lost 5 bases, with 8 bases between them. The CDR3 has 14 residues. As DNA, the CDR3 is TGCGCCAGCAGCTTGGAACGGCTGAATGAAAAACTGTTTTTT. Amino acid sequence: CASSLERLNEKLFF.

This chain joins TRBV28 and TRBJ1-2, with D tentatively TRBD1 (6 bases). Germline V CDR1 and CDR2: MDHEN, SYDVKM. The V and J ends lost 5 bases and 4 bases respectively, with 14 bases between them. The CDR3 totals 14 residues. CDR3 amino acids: CASSNAGEGYGYTF. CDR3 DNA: TGTGCCAGCAGTAACGCAGGGGAGGGCTATGGCTACACCTTC.

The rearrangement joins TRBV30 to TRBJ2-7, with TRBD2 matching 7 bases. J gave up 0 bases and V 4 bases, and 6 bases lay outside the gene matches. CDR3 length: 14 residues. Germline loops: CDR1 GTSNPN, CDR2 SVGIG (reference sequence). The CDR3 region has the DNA TGTGCCTGGAACCCTCGGGACTACTCCTACGAGCAGTACTTC. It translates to CAWNPRDYSYEQYF.

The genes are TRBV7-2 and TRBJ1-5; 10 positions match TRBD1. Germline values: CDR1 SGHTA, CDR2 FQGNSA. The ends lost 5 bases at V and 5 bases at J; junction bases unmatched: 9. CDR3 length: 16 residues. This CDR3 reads CASSPRDRGYDQPQHF. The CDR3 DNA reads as TGTGCCAGCAGCCCGCGGGACAGGGGTTATGATCAGCCCCAGCATTTT.

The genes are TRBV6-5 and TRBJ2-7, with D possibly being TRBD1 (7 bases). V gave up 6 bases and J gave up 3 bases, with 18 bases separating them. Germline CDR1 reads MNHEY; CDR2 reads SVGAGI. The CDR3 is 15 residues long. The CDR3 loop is CASRARGAYLYEQYF. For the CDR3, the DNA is TGTGCCAGCAGGGCCAGGGGGGCTTACCTCTACGAGCAGTACTTC.

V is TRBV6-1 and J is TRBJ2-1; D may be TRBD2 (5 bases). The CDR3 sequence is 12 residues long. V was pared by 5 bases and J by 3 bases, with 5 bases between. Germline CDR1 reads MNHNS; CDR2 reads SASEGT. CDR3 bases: TGTGCCAGCAGTACTAGCTACAATGAGCAGTTCTTC. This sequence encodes CASSTSYNEQFF.